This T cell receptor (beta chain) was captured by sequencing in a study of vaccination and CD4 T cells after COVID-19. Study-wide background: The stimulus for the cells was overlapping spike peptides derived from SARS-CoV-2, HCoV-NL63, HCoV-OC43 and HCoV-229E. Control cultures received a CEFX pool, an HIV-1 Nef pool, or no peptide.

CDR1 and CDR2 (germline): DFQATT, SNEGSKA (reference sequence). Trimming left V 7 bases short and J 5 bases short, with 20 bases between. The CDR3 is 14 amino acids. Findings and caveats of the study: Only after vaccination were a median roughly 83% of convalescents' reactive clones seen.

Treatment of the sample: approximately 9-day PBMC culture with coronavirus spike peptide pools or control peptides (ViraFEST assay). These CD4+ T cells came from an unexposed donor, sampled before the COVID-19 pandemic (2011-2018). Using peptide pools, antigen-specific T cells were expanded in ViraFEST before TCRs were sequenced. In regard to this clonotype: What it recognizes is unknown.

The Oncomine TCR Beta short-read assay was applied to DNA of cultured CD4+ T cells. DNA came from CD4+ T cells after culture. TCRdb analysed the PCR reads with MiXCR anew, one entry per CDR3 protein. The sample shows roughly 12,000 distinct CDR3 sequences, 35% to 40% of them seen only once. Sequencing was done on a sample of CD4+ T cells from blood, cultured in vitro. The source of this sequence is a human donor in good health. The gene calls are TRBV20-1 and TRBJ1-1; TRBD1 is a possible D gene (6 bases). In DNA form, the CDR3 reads TGCAGTGAGGAGGGTGGCAGGGGTAGTACTGAAGCTTTCTTT. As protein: CSEEGGRGSTEAFF.